This paragraph reports one TCR beta chain. No cognate antigen has been identified for it. Per-base quality was not reported, and no clone a single base away is much larger than it. CDR1 and CDR2 are drawn from the germline V gene: MNHEY, SVGEGT. The CDR3 measures 14 amino acids from cysteine to phenylalanine. Here the CDR3 DNA is all that survives: 42 bases in frame from base 1. Trimming at the junction amounts to 6 bases on V and 7 bases on J, and the germline ends lie 16 bases apart. The immunoSEQ Assay, a bias-controlled multiplex PCR, was used to amplify TCRbeta CDR3 regions from genomic DNA. Concerning the study's data processing: Nucleated cell counts per sample were estimated from amplification of reference gene primers within the assay. Sequence reads were collapsed and filtered to measure the absolute abundance of every unique TCRbeta CDR3 rearrangement. For each sample, productive Simpson clonality was calculated as the square root of Simpson's diversity index over productive rearrangements. Held by TCRdb, this immuneACCESS table contains in-frame sequences only and omits some clones. Under half of the omission traces to an unresolved V gene where checked; the cause of the rest is unknown. V, J and clone size are taken as reported in that table, and D and trimming were inferred from the DNA itself. The sample yields 72,000 or so clones; around 86% were counted once. The ten largest clones add up to around 13% of the sample.

This sample is drawn from a study of blood T cell repertoires in COVID-19 (dated by TCRdb to 2019 to 2021). Regarding the study in general: Collaborator samples came from the United States, Italy and Spain and covered acute and convalescent phases of COVID-19. The prospective study material was composed of cDNA or gDNA derived from T cells, B-cell-depleted T cells, or PBMCs. Deeply sampled blood TCRbeta repertoires from subjects exposed to, actively infected with, or recovered from COVID-19 were included in the dataset. The repertoires were released in a freely available public database intended as a resource for research on the immune response to SARS-CoV-2. The samples were drawn from two sources: the first 160 participants of the ongoing ImmuneRACE study, and 1,200 or so subjects contributed by 6 global collaborators. Nearly every sample came with metadata listing a de-identified subject ID, COVID-19 status, age in years and sex. HLA class I and class II types, where available, came from metadata supplied by the sample provider rather than from assay-based typing. Study-wide findings and limitations: Clinical and demographic metadata were provided uncurated, with the amount varying by source and participant.

Collaborating institutions collected whole blood in K2EDTA tubes following their own protocols. For TCRbeta analysis, collaborator samples were shipped as frozen whole blood, as isolated PBMCs, or as DNA extracted from either sample type. Sequencing was carried out using peripheral blood. The sequence came from a woman aged 60 to 75 with acute or convalescent COVID-19. The rearranged chain carries TRBV6-2 or TRBV6-3 and TRBJ2-1; possibly the D gene is TRBD2, per 6 matching bases. Here is the DNA: TGTGCCAGCAGCTTTTGGAGTGGGGGGAATGAGCAGTTCTTC. This sequence encodes CASSFWSGGNEQFF.